This T cell receptor beta chain originates from a study of blood T cell repertoires in COVID-19. TCRdb keeps only in-frame clones here, not all; method: immunoSEQ multiplex PCR. The data hold tens of thousands of clones, with around nine tenths observed a single time. The CDR3 spans 18 residues. After removal of 1 base from V and 5 bases from J, the junction contained 15 bases not matched to a gene. Per the germline V gene, CDR1 is SGDLS and CDR2 is YYNGEE. V is TRBV9 and J is TRBJ2-1, with 7 bases that match TRBD2. Material: peripheral blood. The sequence was obtained from a woman aged 55-70 years with COVID-19, enrolled during active disease. In nucleotides, the CDR3 is TGTGCCAGCAGCGTAAGACCACTTCCGACTAGCCGAAACAATGAGCAGTTCTTC. Its protein is CASSVRPLPTSRNNEQFF.